This TCR beta chain was sequenced in a study of T cell responses to AZD1222 COVID-19 vaccine. Study-level points and caveats: With two AZD1222 doses given, Spike-specific TCR breadth and depth both rose. Variant regions that are unmutated are reportedly the target of nearly half of spike-specific TCRs. Sampled repertoires all dated from after the peak T cell response. Females outnumbered males among donors, who were mostly white British; clonal diversity was possibly underestimated.

On this clone: Its antigen is undetermined.

The table came from immunoSEQ multiplex PCR; TCRdb's copy has only in-frame clones and leaves some out. The table has over 150,000 clones, about 88% seen once. The V and J ends lost 5 bases and 6 bases respectively, with 23 bases between them. The germline V gene has CDR1 MDHEN and CDR2 SYDVKM. The CDR3 runs to 16 residues. The material was peripheral blood, obtained on day 0 of AZD1222 vaccination. V is TRBV28 and J is TRBJ2-7; D not certain. The TCR was taken from an adult in good health. DNA for the CDR3: TGTGCCAGCAGTCTAATCCCCCTACCGTTCTTTGGCGAGCAGTACTTC. It specifies CASSLIPLPFFGEQYF. Filled out from reference TRBV28 and TRBJ2-7, the complete variable domain reads DVKVTQSSRYLVKRTGEKVFLECVQDMDHENMFWYRQDPGLGLRLIYFSYDVKMKEKGDIPEGYSVSREKKERFSLILESASTNQTSMYLCASSLIPLPFFGEQYFGPGTRLTVT.